This T cell receptor beta chain was sequenced during a study of blood T cell repertoires in COVID-19. The V gene lost 0 bases and the J gene lost 5 bases, with 4 bases spanning the gap. The germline gives CDR1 SQVTM, CDR2 ANQGSEA. The CDR3 spans 11 residues. TCRdb's table, derived via immunoSEQ multiplex PCR, lists solely in-frame clones and lacks some. The sample shows 470,000 or so clones, 75% to 90% of them seen only once. This clonotype was sampled from a woman aged 25 to 45 with acute or convalescent COVID-19. Material: peripheral blood. The J gene is TRBJ2-5, the V gene TRBV29-1; D gene uncertain. The CDR3 reads CSVEDPETQYF. The CDR3 nucleotides are TGCAGCGTTGAAGATCCGGAGACCCAGTACTTC.